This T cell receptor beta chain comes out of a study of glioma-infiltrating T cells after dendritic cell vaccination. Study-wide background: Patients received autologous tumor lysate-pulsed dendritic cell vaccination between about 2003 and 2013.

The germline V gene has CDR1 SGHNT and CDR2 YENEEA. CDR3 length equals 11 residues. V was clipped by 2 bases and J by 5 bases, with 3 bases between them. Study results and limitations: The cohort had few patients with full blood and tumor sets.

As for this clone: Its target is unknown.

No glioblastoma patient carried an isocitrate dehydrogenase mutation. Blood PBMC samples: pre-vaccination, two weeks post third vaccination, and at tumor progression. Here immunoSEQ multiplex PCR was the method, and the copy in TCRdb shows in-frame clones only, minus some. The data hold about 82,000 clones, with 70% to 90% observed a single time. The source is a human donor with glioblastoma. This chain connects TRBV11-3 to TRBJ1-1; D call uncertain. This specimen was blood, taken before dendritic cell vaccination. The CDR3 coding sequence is TGTGCCAGCAGCTTAATAACTGAAGCTTTCTTT. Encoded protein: CASSLITEAFF.